These 11 T cell receptor beta chains originate from one sample sequenced in a study of T cells after yellow fever vaccination. From the 5' RACE reads, TCRdb called clonotypes with MiXCR, one entry per CDR3 protein. The sample includes 300,000 to 400,000 distinct CDR3 sequences, roughly 6.2% of them seen just once. Sequences were derived from PBMCs, sampled 5 days after the yellow fever booster vaccination. Source of these receptors: a man aged 25-45 years who received the YFV17D yellow fever vaccine.

There are a few counts of this clonotype. The V and J genes are TRBV20-1 and TRBJ2-3, with D perhaps matching TRBD1 (5 bases). The germline CDR1 and CDR2 sequences are DFQATT and SNEGSKA (reference sequence). The germline V and J ends were trimmed by 1 base and 3 bases, with 11 bases remaining between them. The CDR3 has 14 amino acids. The CDR3 DNA reads as TGCAGTGCTAGAGTCATACAGGAAACAGATACGCAGTATTTT. This sequence encodes CSARVIQETDTQYF.

The chain combines TRBV10-1 with TRBJ2-1; 7 bases line up with TRBD2. The V gene end was trimmed by 5 bases and the J gene end by 9 bases; junction bases not matched to a gene: 7. This CDR3 comprises 13 residues. CDR1 is WNHNN and CDR2 is SYGVQD in the germline V gene (reference sequence). CDR3 in amino acids: CASSKPGGGEQFF. CDR3 sequence (DNA): TGCGCCAGCAGTAAACCGGGCGGGGGTGAGCAGTTCTTC.

This clonotype was seen at least ten times. This rearrangement joins TRBV7-2 to TRBJ2-6, with D possibly being TRBD1 (6 bases). Germline assignment: CDR1 SGHTA and CDR2 FQGNSA. The CDR3 length is 19 residues. Trimming removed 2 bases at V and 0 bases at J, with 17 bases between. As DNA, the CDR3 is TGTGCCAGCAGCTTACGCGGACTTGGGGGCCTCTCTGGGGCCAACGTCCTGACTTTC. Amino acid sequence: CASSLRGLGGLSGANVLTF.

This clonotype was seen a few times. The chain couples TRBV5-4 to TRBJ2-1; 7 bases line up with TRBD2. The CDR3 is made up of 15 amino acids. From germline, CDR1 is SGHNT and CDR2 YYREEE (reference sequence). V shed 5 bases and J 6 bases; nucleotides not matched to a gene: 11. The CDR3 region has the DNA TGTGCCAGCAGACGCGGAGATAGGGAGGGCAATGAGCAGTTCTTC. It is translated as CASRRGDREGNEQFF.

The V gene is TRBV7-9, the J gene TRBJ2-1, with 8 positions matching TRBD2. Germline V CDR1 and CDR2: SEHNR, FQNEAQ (reference sequence). The CDR3 covers 15 residues. The trim removed 1 base at V and 7 bases at J, leaving 6 bases unmatched. CDR3 sequence reads: CASSLGTAGANEQFF. CDR3 sequence (DNA): TGTGCCAGCAGCTTAGGTACAGCGGGAGCAAATGAGCAGTTCTTC.

The V call is TRBV20-1, the J call TRBJ2-5, with 9 positions matching TRBD2. V shed 6 bases and J 3 bases; nucleotides not matched to a gene: 11. The CDR3 is made up of 15 amino acids. Germline lookup yields CDR1 DFQATT and CDR2 SNEGSKA (reference sequence). CDR3 DNA sequence: TGCAGTGCGATAGATAGCGGGAGAGGTGAAGAGACCCAGTACTTC. This encodes CSAIDSGRGEETQYF.

This clonotype was observed many times. This chain connects TRBV7-2 to TRBJ1-2, with 7 bases matching TRBD1. The germline V gene encodes CDR1 SGHTA and CDR2 FQGNSA. The CDR3 has 15 amino acids. V shed 0 bases and J 2 bases; nucleotides not matched to a gene: 3. CDR3 bases: TGTGCCAGCAGCTTAGCCCAGGGACAGAACTATGGCTACACCTTC. It yields the protein CASSLAQGQNYGYTF.

V is TRBV7-2 and J is TRBJ2-1, with a possible D match to TRBD1 (6 bases). V was cut by 4 bases and J by 7 bases, with 14 bases left in between. The germline V gene has CDR1 SGHTA and CDR2 FQGNSA. This CDR3 is 14 amino acids long. CDR3 nucleotide sequence: TGTGCCAGCAGCTCAGGGGTACATGTAAATGAGCAGTTCTTC. Its protein product is CASSSGVHVNEQFF.

This clonotype was seen more than once but under ten times. The rearrangement links TRBV6-1 to TRBJ2-5, with D possibly TRBD1 on 6 matching bases. This CDR3 is 16 amino acids long. The V gene lost 7 bases and the J gene lost 7 bases, with 25 bases spanning the gap. Germline CDR1 reads MNHNS; CDR2 reads SASEGT. CDR3 nucleotide sequence: TGTGCCAGCACAGCCTCTGTAAGGGGGACGGGTGGGACCCAGTACTTC. Residues: CASTASVRGTGGTQYF.

Ten or more counts support this clonotype. The chain uses TRBV12-3 or TRBV12-4 and TRBJ1-2; D is ambiguous. This CDR3 region has 12 residues. Deletions cut 6 bases from V and 2 bases from J, with 7 bases between. CDR3 bases: TGTGCCAGCAGCCAGAAGAACTATGGCTACACCTTC. As protein: CASSQKNYGYTF.

The genes are TRBV5-4 and TRBJ2-6; D perhaps matches TRBD1 (6 bases). In germline, CDR1 is SGHNT, CDR2 YYREEE (reference sequence). The germline V and J ends were trimmed by 4 bases and 1 base, with 15 bases remaining between them. The CDR3 is 17 amino acids. The chain's CDR3 is CASSRGQNLSGANVLTF. DNA of the CDR3: TGTGCCAGCAGCCGCGGACAGAATTTATCTGGGGCCAACGTCCTGACTTTC.